The rows below give T cell receptor beta chains drawn from one sample of a study of cytomegalovirus exposure and HLA in healthy donors. Clones were sequenced by immunoSEQ multiplex PCR, and TCRdb holds only the in-frame ones, with some missing. The sample gives fewer than 100,000 clones, 65% to 80% of which show up once; roughly 7.1% is in the top ten. Specimen: PBMCs. All receptors come from a man between 40 and 49 years old in good health and CMV-seropositive. Both conserved end residues are part of each CDR3. The D gene is left open where the match is weak. Clone size is given for some rows only: seen once, a few or many times, or a class if the clone is expanded.

size | J | V | D | CDR3 | DNA
- | TRBJ1-1 | TRBV19 | TRBD1 | CASSMDRGSEAFF | TGTGCCAGTAGTATGGACAGGGGTTCTGAAGCTTTCTTT
- | TRBJ1-2 | TRBV15 | - | CATSRDLAHGYTF | TGTGCCACCAGCAGAGATCTGGCCCATGGCTACACCTTC
- | TRBJ2-7 | TRBV28 | TRBD1 | CASSQRQGAAEQYF | TGTGCCAGCAGTCAAAGACAGGGGGCCGCCGAGCAGTACTTC
once | TRBJ2-4 | TRBV5-1 | TRBD1 | CASSLGTGTTKNIQYF | TGCGCCAGCAGCTTGGGGACAGGGACGACCAAAAACATTCAGTACTTC
- | TRBJ2-1 | TRBV5-6 | - | CASSLALLAGVSLEQFF | TGTGCCAGCAGCTTGGCCCTGCTAGCAGGGGTCTCCCTTGAACAGTTCTTC
- | TRBJ2-3 | TRBV5-4 | - | CASSLGGVVGTDTQYF | TGTGCCAGCAGCTTGGGGGGGGTGGTGGGCACAGATACGCAGTATTTT
- | TRBJ2-3 | TRBV28 | - | CASSGTPATDTQYF | TGTGCCAGCAGCGGGACACCGGCAACAGATACGCAGTATTTT
- | TRBJ2-2 | TRBV2 | - | CASNGGAITGELFF | TGTGCCAGCAATGGGGGCGCGATCACCGGGGAGCTGTTTTTT
once | TRBJ1-1 | TRBV19 | - | CASSELNTEAFF | TGTGCCAGTAGTGAGTTGAACACTGAAGCTTTCTTT
few | TRBJ1-1 | TRBV6-6 | TRBD1 | CASSSIDRGGNTEAFF | TGTGCCAGCAGTTCGATCGACAGGGGCGGGAACACTGAAGCTTTCTTT
- | TRBJ2-2 | TRBV19 | - | CASKSVTANTGELFF | TGTGCCAGTAAGTCCGTAACAGCGAACACCGGGGAGCTGTTTTTT
once | TRBJ1-1 | TRBV15 | - | CATPLFSTEAFF | TGTGCCACCCCTTTGTTTAGCACTGAAGCTTTCTTT
- | TRBJ2-7 | TRBV28 | - | CASKGGDEQYF | TGTGCCAGCAAAGGGGGGGACGAGCAGTACTTC
few | TRBJ2-7 | TRBV5-5 | - | CASSLTGGVLAGSAYEQYF | TGTGCCAGCAGCCTGACAGGGGGTGTTCTAGCGGGATCAGCCTACGAGCAGTACTTC
- | TRBJ2-7 | TRBV5-4 | - | CASSSPTTSYEQYF | TGTGCCAGCAGCTCTCCGACAACCTCCTACGAGCAGTACTTC